Listed below are T cell receptor beta chains from one sample, sequenced in a study of T-cell memory formation after mild COVID-19. TCRdb reprocessed the 5' RACE reads via MiXCR and lists one record per CDR3 protein. The sample lists hundreds of thousands of distinct CDR3 sequences, 15% to 20% occurring once. Sequenced sample: PBMCs or a T cell subset sorted from them (not recorded which). These receptors were collected from a man aged 18 to 30 who had mild COVID-19 (a few samples of this study predate the infection). Cell type and time point are not known. CDR3s include the opening cysteine and the closing phenylalanine or tryptophan. Each record gives: D gene, J gene, clone size, CDR3 length, V gene, CDR3 DNA, CDR3 protein. D genes are given only for firm matches. Clone size appears in some rows only: once, few, many, or a class for an expanded clone.

D: TRBD2
J: TRBJ2-3
size: few
length: 16
V: TRBV28
DNA: TGTGCCAGCAGTTTACGGGCGGGGGGGCCCCCAGATACGCAGTATTTT
CDR3: CASSLRAGGPPDTQYF

D: TRBD1
J: TRBJ2-5
size: few
length: 15
V: TRBV27
DNA: TGTGCCAGCAGGAGCGGGACAGGGGGTCGTGAGACCCAGTACTTC
CDR3: CASRSGTGGRETQYF

D: TRBD1
J: TRBJ1-6
size: .
length: 15
V: TRBV19
DNA: TGTGCCAGTAGTATAATAGGGACAGAGAATTCACCCCTCCACTTT
CDR3: CASSIIGTENSPLHF

D: TRBD2
J: TRBJ2-1
size: .
length: 17
V: TRBV4-3
DNA: TGCGCCAGCAGCCACCACTCCGGGACTAGCGGTTACAATGAGCAGTTCTTC
CDR3: CASSHHSGTSGYNEQFF

D: .
J: TRBJ1-4
size: .
length: 16
V: TRBV4-3
DNA: TGCGCCAGCAGCCAAGGATTGCAGGGTTCTAATGAAAAACTGTTTTTT
CDR3: CASSQGLQGSNEKLFF

D: TRBD2
J: TRBJ2-1
size: .
length: 17
V: TRBV9
DNA: TGTGCCAGCAGCCCTGGACTAGCTCAAAGCTCCTACAATGAGCAGTTCTTC
CDR3: CASSPGLAQSSYNEQFF

D: TRBD1
J: TRBJ1-5
size: .
length: 16
V: TRBV7-9
DNA: TGTGCCAGCAGCGGAGCGACAGGGACCACTAATCAGCCCCAGCATTTT
CDR3: CASSGATGTTNQPQHF

D: .
J: TRBJ1-5
size: few
length: 13
V: TRBV20-1
DNA: TGCAGTGCTAGAGGTCGGGGTAATCAGCCCCAGCATTTT
CDR3: CSARGRGNQPQHF

D: .
J: TRBJ2-1
size: few
length: 15
V: TRBV7-2
DNA: TGTGCCAGCAGCTCCGGGGGTTCATCCTACAATGAGCAGTTCTTC
CDR3: CASSSGGSSYNEQFF

D: .
J: TRBJ2-1
size: .
length: 14
V: TRBV7-6
DNA: TGTGCCAGCAGGGGTCCCGAGGGCTACAATGAGCAGTTCTTC
CDR3: CASRGPEGYNEQFF

D: .
J: TRBJ2-3
size: few
length: 16
V: TRBV4-1
DNA: TGCGCCAGCAGCCAAGATGACCGCTTAAGCACAGATACGCAGTATTTT
CDR3: CASSQDDRLSTDTQYF

D: .
J: TRBJ2-6
size: few
length: 16
V: TRBV28
DNA: TGTGCCAGCAGGCCACCGGGTACCGTGGGGGCCAACGTCCTGACTTTC
CDR3: CASRPPGTVGANVLTF

D: .
J: TRBJ2-3
size: .
length: 15
V: TRBV20-1
DNA: TGCAGTGCTAGAGTGTCCCCTACTTGGTGGGATACGCAGTATTTT
CDR3: CSARVSPTWWDTQYF

D: TRBD2
J: TRBJ2-5
size: .
length: 13
V: TRBV6-6
DNA: TGTGCCAGCAGTAATAGCGGGGCAGAGACCCAGTACTTC
CDR3: CASSNSGAETQYF

D: .
J: TRBJ2-3
size: many
length: 12
V: TRBV24-1
DNA: TGTGCCACCAGTGATCCAGGGGATACGCAGTATTTT
CDR3: CATSDPGDTQYF

D: TRBD2
J: TRBJ2-2
size: many
length: 16
V: TRBV5-6
DNA: TGTGCCAGCAGCCATGGGGCGGGGGGGAACACCGGGGAGCTGTTTTTT
CDR3: CASSHGAGGNTGELFF

D: .
J: TRBJ2-7
size: once
length: 15
V: TRBV4-1
DNA: TGCGCCAGCAGCCCCTCAGGTCAGGGGACCTACGAGCAGTACTTC
CDR3: CASSPSGQGTYEQYF

D: .
J: TRBJ2-1
size: many
length: 14
V: TRBV7-3
DNA: TGTGCCAGCAGCTTAGATACAGGGAGCAATGAGCAGTTCTTC
CDR3: CASSLDTGSNEQFF

D: .
J: TRBJ2-1
size: many
length: 15
V: TRBV12-3/TRBV12-4
DNA: TGTGCCAGCAGCCGCCACGGTGTGGGCCGTCTCGGGCAGTTCTTC
CDR3: CASSRHGVGRLGQFF

D: TRBD1
J: TRBJ1-6
size: .
length: 15
V: TRBV7-8
DNA: TGTGCCAGCAGCTGGCTGGGGCAGGGGGATTCACCCCTCCACTTT
CDR3: CASSWLGQGDSPLHF

D: .
J: TRBJ1-1
size: few
length: 18
V: TRBV4-3
DNA: TGCGCCAGCAGCCAACCACAAGCCCGGGGGGCAGCCAACACTGAAGCTTTCTTT
CDR3: CASSQPQARGAANTEAFF

D: .
J: TRBJ2-4
size: few
length: 14
V: TRBV28
DNA: TGTGCCAGCAGCCCGAGGCCGAGACAAACGTCTTGGTACTTC
CDR3: CASSPRPRQTSWYF

D: TRBD2
J: TRBJ2-3
size: few
length: 17
V: TRBV9
DNA: TGTGCCAGCAGCGTAGAGGGACTAGCGGGAAACACAGATACGCAGTATTTT
CDR3: CASSVEGLAGNTDTQYF

D: .
J: TRBJ2-3
size: few
length: 15
V: TRBV7-2
DNA: TGTGCCAGCAGCTTTGAGTTAGCTGTTATGGGTACGCAGTATTTT
CDR3: CASSFELAVMGTQYF

D: .
J: TRBJ2-5
size: few
length: 14
V: TRBV4-2
DNA: TGTGCCAGCAGCCCTGGTTTCGCGGGAGAGACCCAGTACTTC
CDR3: CASSPGFAGETQYF

D: .
J: TRBJ2-2
size: .
length: 17
V: TRBV6-6
DNA: TGTGCCAGCGGTAGGGGAAGACCTGGCCGGGACACCGGGGAGCTGTTTTTT
CDR3: CASGRGRPGRDTGELFF

D: TRBD1
J: TRBJ2-1
size: few
length: 15
V: TRBV5-5
DNA: TGTGCCAGCAGCATGCCGGGACAGGGGTTTGATGAGCAGTTCTTC
CDR3: CASSMPGQGFDEQFF

D: .
J: TRBJ2-1
size: few
length: 15
V: TRBV7-2
DNA: TGTGCCAGCAGCACACAACAGGGTTGGTACAATGAGCAGTTCTTC
CDR3: CASSTQQGWYNEQFF

D: .
J: TRBJ2-2
size: .
length: 15
V: TRBV7-7
DNA: TGTGCCAGCAGCCCGGGGACAGCGGGACCCGGGGAGCTGTTTTTT
CDR3: CASSPGTAGPGELFF

D: TRBD1
J: TRBJ2-1
size: few
length: 17
V: TRBV7-8
DNA: TGTGCCAGCAGCTCAGTCGCCCGGGGGACAGGGCGGAATGAGCAGTTCTTC
CDR3: CASSSVARGTGRNEQFF

D: .
J: TRBJ1-4
size: .
length: 15
V: TRBV6-5
DNA: TGTGCCAGCAGTTACTCCGCTGCAACTAATGAAAAACTGTTTTTT
CDR3: CASSYSAATNEKLFF

D: TRBD1
J: TRBJ1-1
size: .
length: 15
V: TRBV5-1
DNA: TGCGCCAGCAGCGAGGGACAGGGGGAGGTTCTTGAAGCTTTCTTT
CDR3: CASSEGQGEVLEAFF

D: .
J: TRBJ1-2
size: .
length: 15
V: TRBV6-6
DNA: TGTGCCAGCAGGGTCGGAGGGGAGGGCGGCTATGGCTACACCTTC
CDR3: CASRVGGEGGYGYTF

D: .
J: TRBJ1-6
size: few
length: 18
V: TRBV27
DNA: TGTGCCAGCAGTTTATATTTTAACTCCGGGCCGGCTAGGCCACCCCTCCACTTT
CDR3: CASSLYFNSGPARPPLHF

D: .
J: TRBJ2-3
size: .
length: 15
V: TRBV27
DNA: TGTGCCAGCAGTTTCATTGCCAGGGGTCAAGATACGCAGTATTTT
CDR3: CASSFIARGQDTQYF

D: .
J: TRBJ2-5
size: many
length: 11
V: TRBV12-3/TRBV12-4
DNA: TGTGCCAGCAGTTCTTCAGAGACCCAGTACTTC
CDR3: CASSSSETQYF

D: TRBD1
J: TRBJ1-5
size: .
length: 16
V: TRBV7-2
DNA: TGTGCCAGCAGCTTCTCCGGGACAGGGATCAATCAGCCCCAGCATTTT
CDR3: CASSFSGTGINQPQHF

D: .
J: TRBJ2-1
size: few
length: 15
V: TRBV7-2
DNA: TGTGCCAGCAGCCCGGGACCCCTCGTTTGGAATGAGCAGTTCTTC
CDR3: CASSPGPLVWNEQFF

D: TRBD2
J: TRBJ2-2
size: few
length: 17
V: TRBV5-1
DNA: TGCGCCAGCAGCTTTAAAGGGCCTAGCGGGGAGTCCGGGGAGCTGTTTTTT
CDR3: CASSFKGPSGESGELFF

D: TRBD2
J: TRBJ2-1
size: .
length: 19
V: TRBV20-1
DNA: TGCAGTGCTAGAGATCCTCTGGACCCGAGCGGGGGATACAATGATGGGCAGTTCTTC
CDR3: CSARDPLDPSGGYNDGQFF

D: TRBD2
J: TRBJ2-3
size: few
length: 18
V: TRBV15
DNA: TGTGCCACCAGCAGAGGGGGGAACGGGGGGACCCGCACAGATACGCAGTATTTT
CDR3: CATSRGGNGGTRTDTQYF

D: TRBD1
J: TRBJ2-5
size: .
length: 13
V: TRBV4-1
DNA: TGCGCCAGCCGGGACAGGCACCAAGAGACCCAGTACTTC
CDR3: CASRDRHQETQYF

D: TRBD2
J: TRBJ2-7
size: few
length: 14
V: TRBV12-3/TRBV12-4
DNA: TGTGCCAGCAGTTACGGGGGGATTCTCTACGAGCAGTACTTC
CDR3: CASSYGGILYEQYF

D: .
J: TRBJ2-2
size: .
length: 15
V: TRBV24-1
DNA: TGTGCCACCGGGGCGTTTGACGGAAACACCGGGGAGCTGTTTTTT
CDR3: CATGAFDGNTGELFF

D: .
J: TRBJ1-1
size: few
length: 12
V: TRBV18
DNA: TGTGCCAGCTCAACCGACACGACTGAAGCTTTCTTT
CDR3: CASSTDTTEAFF

D: .
J: TRBJ2-2
size: few
length: 15
V: TRBV28
DNA: TGTGCCAGCAGTCGGATCAGGGTCAACACCGGGGAGCTGTTTTTT
CDR3: CASSRIRVNTGELFF

D: TRBD1
J: TRBJ1-1
size: .
length: 17
V: TRBV12-5
DNA: TGTGCTAGCCAAAATCGAGGACAGGGGAATCGGAACACTGAAGCTTTCTTT
CDR3: CASQNRGQGNRNTEAFF

D: TRBD1
J: TRBJ1-4
size: .
length: 13
V: TRBV6-5
DNA: TGTGCCAGCAGTCTACAGGGGGCGGAAGGACTGTTTTTT
CDR3: CASSLQGAEGLFF

D: TRBD1
J: TRBJ1-1
size: .
length: 15
V: TRBV3-1
DNA: TGTGCCAGCAGCCAAGTGAGACAGGGTACCCCTGAAGCTTTCTTT
CDR3: CASSQVRQGTPEAFF

D: .
J: TRBJ1-6
size: once
length: 13
V: TRBV5-1
DNA: TGCGCCAGCAGCCTAGTCGCTAATTCACCCCTCCACTTT
CDR3: CASSLVANSPLHF

D: .
J: TRBJ1-5
size: .
length: 12
V: TRBV6-1
DNA: TGTGCCAGCGGACAGATCAATCAGCCCCAGCATTTT
CDR3: CASGQINQPQHF

D: .
J: TRBJ2-2
size: .
length: 15
V: TRBV9
DNA: TGTGCCAGCAGCCCCTGGACCTCGAACACCGGGGAGCTGTTTTTT
CDR3: CASSPWTSNTGELFF

D: TRBD2
J: TRBJ2-1
size: .
length: 17
V: TRBV6-1
DNA: TGTGCCAGCAGTGCGCGACTAGCGGGGGCTACCTACAATGAGCAGTTCTTC
CDR3: CASSARLAGATYNEQFF

D: .
J: TRBJ2-7
size: few
length: 11
V: TRBV2
DNA: TGTGCCAGCAGGGGCAACGGGGAGCAGTACTTC
CDR3: CASRGNGEQYF

D: TRBD1
J: TRBJ2-7
size: .
length: 16
V: TRBV27
DNA: TGTGCCAGCAGCATAATCCCCGGGACAGGGCGCTACGAGCAGTACTTC
CDR3: CASSIIPGTGRYEQYF

D: .
J: TRBJ2-7
size: .
length: 14
V: TRBV7-3
DNA: TGTGCCAGCAGCTTAGGGCAGGGAAGAGGCGAGCAGTACTTC
CDR3: CASSLGQGRGEQYF

D: .
J: TRBJ1-3
size: few
length: 16
V: TRBV7-2
DNA: TGTGCCAGCAGCCCAGTACCGGCTAGGGCTGGAAACACCATATATTTT
CDR3: CASSPVPARAGNTIYF

D: .
J: TRBJ1-2
size: .
length: 16
V: TRBV5-1
DNA: TGCGCCAGCAGTTTGGACCCAGGTGGCAGTAACTATGGCTACACCTTC
CDR3: CASSLDPGGSNYGYTF